What follows are 7 T cell receptor beta chains derived from one specimen sequenced in a study of blood T cell repertoires in COVID-19. Assay used: immunoSEQ multiplex PCR; TCRdb lists only in-frame clones, some missing. The sample lists around 300,000 clones, about 89% seen once, with approximately 0.85% in the top ten. Sequencing was done on a sample of peripheral blood. The receptors derive from a woman in her thirties or forties who had recovered from COVID-19.

V usage is TRBV18 and J usage is TRBJ2-3; weak D call: TRBD1 (6 bases). The CDR3 contains 15 residues. Germline CDR1 reads KGHSH; CDR2 reads LQKENI. Trimming cost V 1 base and J 3 bases, with 11 bases left between them. The CDR3 here is CASSPQDSPTDTQYF. The CDR3 coding sequence is TGTGCCAGCTCACCACAGGACAGTCCTACAGATACGCAGTATTTT.

This clone was detected only once. The rearrangement joins TRBV29-1 to TRBJ2-1; D remains unclear. From germline, CDR1 is SQVTM and CDR2 ANQGSEA. Trimming took 4 bases from V and 2 from J, leaving 6 bases between them. The CDR3 length is 12 residues. The CDR3 DNA sequence: TGCAGCGTTGGGCCAGCCTACAATGAGCAGTTCTTC. Translating it yields CSVGPAYNEQFF.

V is TRBV24-1 and J is TRBJ1-5, with D possibly matching TRBD1 (6 bases). CDR1 is KGHDR and CDR2 is SFDVKD in the germline V gene. V was shortened by 0 bases and J by 7 bases, with 9 bases between the two germline ends. The CDR3 totals 14 residues. The CDR3 region has the DNA TGTGCCACCAGTGATTTGGGGACAAACCAGCCCCAGCATTTT. Its protein product is CATSDLGTNQPQHF.

The chain combines TRBV28 with TRBJ1-5, with 8 positions matching TRBD1. Germline CDR1 and CDR2: MDHEN and SYDVKM. V dropped 6 bases and J dropped 3; count of bases not matched to a gene: 13. The CDR3 is 17 amino acids. CDR3 sequence (DNA): TGTGCCAGCAGATCAGGACAGGGTCTTTCTTCCAATCAGCCCCAGCATTTT. It translates to CASRSGQGLSSNQPQHF.

The table lists this clone with a count of one. The chain is built from TRBV6-5 and TRBJ1-1; D unresolved. Germline CDR1 is MNHEY and CDR2 is SVGAGI. V was pared by 4 bases and J by 2 bases, with 11 bases between. This CDR3 spans 14 amino acids. CDR3 amino acids: CASSSGARNTEAFF. The CDR3, as DNA: TGTGCCAGCAGTTCCGGTGCACGAAACACTGAAGCTTTCTTT.

The rearrangement uses TRBV27 and TRBJ1-5; D possibly corresponds to TRBD1 (5 bases). V was cut by 5 bases and J by 0 bases, with 14 bases left in between. CDR3 length: 16 amino acids. Germline CDR1 is MNHEY and CDR2 is SMNVEV (reference sequence). The DNA for the CDR3 is TGTGCCAGCAGTAAACCCGACAGTCATAGCAATCAGCCCCAGCATTTT. As protein: CASSKPDSHSNQPQHF.

V gene TRBV3-1 (or the pseudogene TRBV3-2) combines with J gene TRBJ2-2, with TRBD2 matching 12 bases. This CDR3 has 20 residues. Trimming cost V 4 bases and J 0 bases; bases outside gene matches: 12. Germline CDR1 LGHDT, CDR2 YNNKEL (reference sequence). CDR3 sequence reads: CASSRGLAGRFRANTGELFF. The CDR3 coding sequence is TGTGCCAGCAGCCGCGGACTAGCGGGACGATTCCGCGCGAACACCGGGGAGCTGTTTTTT.